A selection of T cell receptor beta chains follows, all from one sample in a study of cytomegalovirus exposure and HLA in healthy donors. Sequencing used immunoSEQ multiplex PCR; TCRdb keeps in-frame clones, though not all of them. The sample consists of hundreds of thousands of clones, over 80% of them appearing once. Sequencing was carried out using PBMCs. The receptors come from a boy aged 2 to 9 in good health and CMV-seronegative. CDR3s include the opening cysteine and the closing phenylalanine or tryptophan.

>14|TRBJ2-5|TRBV18
CASSLTGIGETQYF
>14|TRBJ1-1|TRBV18
CANSPGSSNTEAFF
>13|TRBJ1-2|TRBV30
CACAGRANYGYTF
>13|TRBJ2-3|TRBV11-3
CASSSPGIDTQYF
>12|TRBJ2-7|TRBV14
CASSQVRDEQYF
>13|TRBJ2-5|TRBV6-4
CASPRLAGGPRNF
>14|TRBJ1-2|TRBV28
CASRPAGLGYGYTF
>15|TRBJ2-2|TRBV5-4
CASSFNPGNTGELFF
>16|TRBJ2-7|TRBV13
CASSSARREGRYEQYF
>16|TRBJ1-6|TRBV27
CASSPRKGLYNSPLHF
>14|TRBJ2-5|TRBV10-2
CASSELAGEETQYF
>18|TRBJ2-3|TRBV9
CASSVVAGLAGGTDTQYF
>15|TRBJ2-1|TRBV5-6
CASSRGLAGGNEQFF
>14|TRBJ2-1|TRBV2
CASTTGQPYNEQFF
>14|TRBJ2-3|TRBV11-3
CASSLGLDTDTQYF
>12|TRBJ1-1|TRBV6-5
CASSAGQSEAFF
>14|TRBJ1-3|TRBV5-1
CASRSGQGGNTIYF
>15|TRBJ2-7|TRBV13
CASSPTGQAHYEQYF
>14|TRBJ2-5|TRBV5-1
CASSPGLAGETQYF
>12|TRBJ2-7|TRBV29-1
CSGGSGAYEQYF
>12|TRBJ1-1|TRBV6-5
CASSPPGQEVFF
>16|TRBJ2-1|TRBV4-1
CASSQVPGQGNNEQFF